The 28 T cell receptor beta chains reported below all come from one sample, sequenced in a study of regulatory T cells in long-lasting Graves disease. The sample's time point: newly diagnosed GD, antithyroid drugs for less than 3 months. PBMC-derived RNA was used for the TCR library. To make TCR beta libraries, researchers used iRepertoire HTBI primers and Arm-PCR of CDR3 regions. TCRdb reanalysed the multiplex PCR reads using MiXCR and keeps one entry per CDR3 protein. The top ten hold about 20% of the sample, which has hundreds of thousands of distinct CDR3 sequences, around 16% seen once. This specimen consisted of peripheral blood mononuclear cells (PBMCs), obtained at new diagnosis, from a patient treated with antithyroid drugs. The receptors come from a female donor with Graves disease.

In nucleotides, the CDR3 is TGTGCCATCAGTGAGTCCGGAAACACCATATATTTT. It is translated as CAISESGNTIYF. The gene calls are TRBV10-3 and TRBJ1-3; D gene uncertain. Deletions cut 0 bases from V and 4 bases from J, with 1 base between. This CDR3 has 12 residues. CDR1 is ENHRY and CDR2 is SYGVKD in the germline V gene.

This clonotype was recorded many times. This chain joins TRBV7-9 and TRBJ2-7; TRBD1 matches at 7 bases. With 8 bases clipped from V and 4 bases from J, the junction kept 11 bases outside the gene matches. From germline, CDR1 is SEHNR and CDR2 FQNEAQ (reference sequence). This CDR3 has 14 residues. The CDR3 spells CASSGQAWGYEQYF. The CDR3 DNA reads TGTGCCAGCTCCGGACAGGCGTGGGGGTACGAGCAGTACTTC.

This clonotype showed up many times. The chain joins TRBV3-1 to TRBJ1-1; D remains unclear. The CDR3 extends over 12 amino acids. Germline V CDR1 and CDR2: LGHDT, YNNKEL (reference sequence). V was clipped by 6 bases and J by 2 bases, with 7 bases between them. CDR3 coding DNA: TGTGCCAGCAGAACAAGCAACACTGAAGCTTTCTTT. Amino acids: CASRTSNTEAFF.

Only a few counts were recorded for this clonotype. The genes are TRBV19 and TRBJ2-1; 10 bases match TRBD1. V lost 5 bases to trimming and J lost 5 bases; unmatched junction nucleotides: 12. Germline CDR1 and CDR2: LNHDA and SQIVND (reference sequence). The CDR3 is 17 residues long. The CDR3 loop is CASSLTPGTGVDNEQFF. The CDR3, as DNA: TGTGCCAGTAGTCTCACCCCCGGGACAGGGGTGGACAATGAGCAGTTCTTC.

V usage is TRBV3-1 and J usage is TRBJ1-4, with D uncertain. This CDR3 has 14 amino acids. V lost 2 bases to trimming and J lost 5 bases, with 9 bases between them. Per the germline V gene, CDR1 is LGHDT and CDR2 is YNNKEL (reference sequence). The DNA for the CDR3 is TGTGCCAGCAGCCAAATAAGGGCCAATGAAAAACTGTTTTTT. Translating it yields CASSQIRANEKLFF.

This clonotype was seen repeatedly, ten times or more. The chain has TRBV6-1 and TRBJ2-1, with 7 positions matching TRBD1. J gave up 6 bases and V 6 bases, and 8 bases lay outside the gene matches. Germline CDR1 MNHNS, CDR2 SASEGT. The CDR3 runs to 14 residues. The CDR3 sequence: CASSDRAEGNEQFF. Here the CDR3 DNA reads TGTGCCAGCAGCGACAGGGCCGAGGGCAATGAGCAGTTCTTC.

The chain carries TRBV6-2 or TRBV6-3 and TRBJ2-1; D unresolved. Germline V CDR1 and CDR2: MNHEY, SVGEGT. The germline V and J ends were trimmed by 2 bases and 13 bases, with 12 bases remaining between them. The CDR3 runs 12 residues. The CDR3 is CASSYEPYIQFF. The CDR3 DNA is TGTGCCAGCAGTTACGAACCCTATATCCAGTTCTTC.

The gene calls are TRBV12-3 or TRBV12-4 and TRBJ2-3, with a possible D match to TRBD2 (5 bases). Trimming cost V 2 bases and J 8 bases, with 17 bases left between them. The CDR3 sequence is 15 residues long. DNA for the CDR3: TGTGCCAGCAGTTTACCAGGAGGTGCAAATGGTACGCAGTATTTT. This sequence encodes CASSLPGGANGTQYF.

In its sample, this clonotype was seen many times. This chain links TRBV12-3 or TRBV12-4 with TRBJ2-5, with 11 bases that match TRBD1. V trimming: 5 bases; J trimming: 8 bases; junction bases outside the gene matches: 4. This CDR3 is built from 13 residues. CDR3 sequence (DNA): TGTGCCAGCAGTGACGGACAGGGGGCCACCCAGTACTTC. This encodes CASSDGQGATQYF.

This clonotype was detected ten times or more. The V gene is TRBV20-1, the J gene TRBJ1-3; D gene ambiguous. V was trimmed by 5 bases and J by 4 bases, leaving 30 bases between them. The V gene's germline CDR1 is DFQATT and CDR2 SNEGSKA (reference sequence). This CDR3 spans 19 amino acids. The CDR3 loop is CSAESLTPPMILPGNTIYF. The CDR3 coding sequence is TGCAGTGCTGAATCTCTGACCCCGCCGATGATCTTACCCGGAAACACCATATATTTT.

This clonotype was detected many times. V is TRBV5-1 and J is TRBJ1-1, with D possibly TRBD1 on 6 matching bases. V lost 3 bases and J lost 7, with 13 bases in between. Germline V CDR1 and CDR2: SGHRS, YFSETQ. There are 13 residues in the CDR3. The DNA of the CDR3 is TGCGCCAGCAGCTCTCAGGGGCGGATTGAAGCTTTCTTT. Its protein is CASSSQGRIEAFF.

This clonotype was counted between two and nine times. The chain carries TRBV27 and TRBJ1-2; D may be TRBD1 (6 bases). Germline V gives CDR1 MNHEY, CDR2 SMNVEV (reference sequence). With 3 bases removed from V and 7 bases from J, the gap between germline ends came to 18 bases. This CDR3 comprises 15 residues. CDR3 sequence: CASSFHAQGRSGYTF. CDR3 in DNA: TGTGCCAGCAGTTTTCACGCGCAGGGGCGGAGTGGCTACACCTTC.

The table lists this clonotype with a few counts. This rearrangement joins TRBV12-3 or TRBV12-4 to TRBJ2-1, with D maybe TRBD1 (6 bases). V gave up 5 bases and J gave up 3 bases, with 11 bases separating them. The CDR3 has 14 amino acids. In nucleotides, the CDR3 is TGTGCCAGCAGTGCGGACAGCAGCTACAATGAGCAGTTCTTC. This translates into CASSADSSYNEQFF.

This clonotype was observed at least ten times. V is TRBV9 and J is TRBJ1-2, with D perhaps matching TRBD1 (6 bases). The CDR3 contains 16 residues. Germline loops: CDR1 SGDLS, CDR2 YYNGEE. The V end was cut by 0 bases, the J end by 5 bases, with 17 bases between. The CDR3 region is CASSVEGVSRGYGYTF. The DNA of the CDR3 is TGTGCCAGCAGCGTAGAGGGGGTCAGCCGGGGATATGGCTACACCTTC.

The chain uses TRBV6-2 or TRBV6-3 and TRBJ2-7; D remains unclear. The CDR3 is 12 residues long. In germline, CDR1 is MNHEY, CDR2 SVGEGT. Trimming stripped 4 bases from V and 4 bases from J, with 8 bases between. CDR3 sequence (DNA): TGTGCCAGCAGTTCACGGCAGTACGAGCAGTACTTC. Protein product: CASSSRQYEQYF.

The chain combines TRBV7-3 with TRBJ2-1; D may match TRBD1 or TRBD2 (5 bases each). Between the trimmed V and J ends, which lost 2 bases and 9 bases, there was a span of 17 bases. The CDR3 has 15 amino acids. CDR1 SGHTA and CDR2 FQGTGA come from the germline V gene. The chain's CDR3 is CASSLFADEGTEQFF. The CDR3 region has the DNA TGTGCCAGCAGCTTATTTGCGGATGAGGGGACTGAGCAGTTCTTC.

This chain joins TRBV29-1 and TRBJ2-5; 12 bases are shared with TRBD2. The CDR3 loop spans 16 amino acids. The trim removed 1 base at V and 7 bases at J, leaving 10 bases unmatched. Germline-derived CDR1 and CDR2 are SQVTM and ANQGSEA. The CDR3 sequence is CSVEGPMTSGGRTQYF. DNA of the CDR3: TGCAGCGTTGAAGGCCCGATGACTAGCGGGGGACGGACCCAGTACTTC.

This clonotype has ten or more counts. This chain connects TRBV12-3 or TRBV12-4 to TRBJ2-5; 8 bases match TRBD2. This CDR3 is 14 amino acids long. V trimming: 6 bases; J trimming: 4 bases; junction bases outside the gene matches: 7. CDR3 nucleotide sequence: TGTGCCAGCAGCCGGGGACTAGAGGGAGAGACCCAGTACTTC. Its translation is CASSRGLEGETQYF.

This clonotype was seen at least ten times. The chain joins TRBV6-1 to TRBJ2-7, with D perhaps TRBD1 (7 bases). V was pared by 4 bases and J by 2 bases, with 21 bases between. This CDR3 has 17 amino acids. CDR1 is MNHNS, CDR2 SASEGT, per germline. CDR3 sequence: CASSAPATGDLTYEQYF. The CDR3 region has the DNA TGTGCCAGCAGTGCCCCGGCAACAGGGGACTTGACCTACGAGCAGTACTTC.

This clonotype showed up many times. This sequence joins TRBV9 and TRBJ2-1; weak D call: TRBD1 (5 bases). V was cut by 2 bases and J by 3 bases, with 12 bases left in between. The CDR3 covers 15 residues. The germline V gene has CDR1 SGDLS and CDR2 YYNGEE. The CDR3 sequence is CASSVAGDSYNEQFF. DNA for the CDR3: TGTGCCAGCAGCGTTGCCGGAGACAGCTACAATGAGCAGTTCTTC.

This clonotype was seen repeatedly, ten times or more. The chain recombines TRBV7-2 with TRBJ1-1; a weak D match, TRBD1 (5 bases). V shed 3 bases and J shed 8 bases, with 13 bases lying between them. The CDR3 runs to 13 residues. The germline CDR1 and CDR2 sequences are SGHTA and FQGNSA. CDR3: CASSFSSGKEAFF. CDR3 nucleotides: TGTGCCAGCAGCTTCAGCTCAGGGAAAGAAGCTTTCTTT. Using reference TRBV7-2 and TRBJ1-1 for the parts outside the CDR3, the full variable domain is GAGVSQSPSNKVTEKGKDVELRCDPISGHTALYWYRQSLGQGLEFLIYFQGNSAPDKSGLPSDRFSAERTGGSVSTLTIQRTQQEDSAVYLCASSFSSGKEAFFGQGTRLTVV.

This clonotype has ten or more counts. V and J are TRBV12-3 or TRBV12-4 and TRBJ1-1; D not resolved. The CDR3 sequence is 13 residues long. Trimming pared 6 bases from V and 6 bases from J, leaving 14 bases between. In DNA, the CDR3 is TGTGCCAGCAGCCCTGGTTATACGCCTGAAGCTTTCTTT. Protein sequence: CASSPGYTPEAFF.

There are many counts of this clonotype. The CDR3 loop is CASRGRWSYEQYF. The CDR3 nucleotides are TGTGCCAGCAGAGGAAGATGGTCCTACGAGCAGTACTTC. V usage is TRBV11-1 and J usage is TRBJ2-7, with D hard to call. The CDR3 consists of 13 residues. Trimming removed 6 bases at V and 1 base at J, with 10 bases between. CDR1 and CDR2 (germline): SGHAT, FQDESV (reference sequence).

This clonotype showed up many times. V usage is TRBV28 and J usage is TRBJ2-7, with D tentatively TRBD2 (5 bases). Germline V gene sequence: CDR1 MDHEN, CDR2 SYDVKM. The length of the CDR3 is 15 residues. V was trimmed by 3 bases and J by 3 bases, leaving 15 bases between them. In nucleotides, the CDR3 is TGTGCCAGCAGTTTCGCTACTAGTCGGGTCTACGAGCAGTACTTC. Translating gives CASSFATSRVYEQYF.

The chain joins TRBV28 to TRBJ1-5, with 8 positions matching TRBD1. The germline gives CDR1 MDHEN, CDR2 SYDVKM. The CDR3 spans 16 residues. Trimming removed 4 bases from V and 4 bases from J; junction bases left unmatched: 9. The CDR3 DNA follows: TGTGCCAGCAGTTCAAGGACAGGGTTGGGTAATCAGCCCCAGCATTTT. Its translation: CASSSRTGLGNQPQHF.

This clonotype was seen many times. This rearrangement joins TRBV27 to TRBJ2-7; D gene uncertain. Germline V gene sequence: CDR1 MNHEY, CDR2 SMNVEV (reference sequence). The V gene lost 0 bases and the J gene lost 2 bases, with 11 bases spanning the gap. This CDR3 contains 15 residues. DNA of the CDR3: TGTGCCAGCAGTTTATCTGGCAGCCAACCCTACGAGCAGTACTTC. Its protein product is CASSLSGSQPYEQYF.

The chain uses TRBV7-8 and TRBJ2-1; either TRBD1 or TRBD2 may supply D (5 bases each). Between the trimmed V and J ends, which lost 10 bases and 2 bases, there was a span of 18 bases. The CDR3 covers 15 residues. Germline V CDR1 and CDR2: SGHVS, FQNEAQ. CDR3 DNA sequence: TGTGCCACCGTGGGACCAGCGGCCACCTACAATGAGCAGTTCTTC. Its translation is CATVGPAATYNEQFF.

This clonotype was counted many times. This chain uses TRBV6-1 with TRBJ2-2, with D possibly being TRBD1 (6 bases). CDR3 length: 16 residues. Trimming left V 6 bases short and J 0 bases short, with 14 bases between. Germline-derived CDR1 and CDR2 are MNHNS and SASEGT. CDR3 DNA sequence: TGTGCCAGCAGCCCCTCCCCAGGGGCGAACACCGGGGAGCTGTTTTTT. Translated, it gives CASSPSPGANTGELFF.